This T cell receptor beta chain derives from a study of metastatic and nonmetastatic thyroid tumors. Across the study: Repertoires of blood and of tissue (tumor or nodule) from malignant and benign thyroid patients were compared. Overall study findings and caveats: Reports indicated that malignant thyroid tumors showed significantly higher TCR beta diversity than benign nodules did, in blood and tumor.

All patients reached thyroid surgery having received no treatment beforehand. As handled by the study authors: Clinicopathological groups of papillary thyroid cancer showed CDR3 differences that were used to build a distant-metastasis classifier. TCRdb re-called the PCR reads through MiXCR. Here the V and J calls rest on TCRdb's processing, not on the authors' analysis. The table has about 24,000 clones, 20% to 25% seen once. In the case of this clone: Antigen: not known. One end of the junction is discordant with germline, which a read error may explain.

Sequencing was done on a sample of blood. The receptor was isolated from a male donor with papillary thyroid cancer or a benign thyroid nodule (not recorded which). Some clones in this sample may be carry-over from other donors' samples.

The CDR3 sequence is CASSPVQGKYEQYF. In DNA, the CDR3 is TGTGCCAGTAGCCCCGTACAGGGGAAGTACGAGCAGTACTTC. The chain carries TRBV3-1 and TRBJ2-7, with 7 bases matching TRBD1. This CDR3 comprises 14 residues. Germline values: CDR1 LGHDT, CDR2 YNNKEL (reference sequence).